This TCR beta chain was obtained from a study of OX40 agonist ivuxolimab in advanced cancers. Concerning the study at large: The costimulatory receptor OX40 (CD134) was targeted by ivuxolimab, a fully human IgG2 agonistic monoclonal antibody. Intravenous ivuxolimab was administered to patients every 2 weeks at six dose levels: 0.01, 0.1, 0.3, 1.5, 3 and 10 mg/kg. Among the roughly 52 dose-escalation patients, approximately 20 had hepatocellular carcinoma, around 15 melanoma, 9 renal cell carcinoma and 9 head and neck cancer. The dose-escalation cohort was 80% to 90% male with a mean age of approximately 60 years, ranging from roughly 23 to 79. Prior anti-PD-1, anti-PD-L1 or anti-CTLA-4 therapy was permitted, and checkpoint inhibitors had been received by roughly 40% of dose-escalation patients. Partial responses were achieved by three dose-escalation patients, of whom one had hepatocellular carcinoma and two had cutaneous melanoma. Peripheral TCRbeta sequencing aimed to test whether ivuxolimab altered TCR sequence diversity and caused clonal T-cell expansion. The paper describes the monotherapy dose-escalation part (N ≈ 52 patients) of the phase I trial of ivuxolimab. What the work shows at the level of the full study, not this receptor alone: At doses of 0.1 to 3.0 mg/kg, clonal expansion of both CD4+ and CD8+ T cells in blood was seen between baseline and week 6. In the 0.1-3.0 mg/kg groups, partial responders were among the patients with the lowest normalized peripheral clonal expansion, particularly in CD8+ T cells. Antigen specificity was not determined for the clonally expanded peripheral T cells. Low levels of normalized T-cell clonal expansion were also seen in some patients who did not respond. After ivuxolimab, expanded clones were on average more numerous among CD8+ T cells than among CD4+ T cells.

Genomic DNA was isolated from the sorted cells so that the TCRbeta CDR3 region could be sequenced. The immunoSEQ Assay was used to sequence the TCRbeta CDR3 regions. As stored in TCRdb, this immuneACCESS dataset retains in-frame rearrangements with V and J assigned. A fraction of the clones does not appear; measured against another copy, unresolved V genes explain less than half of the discrepancy, and the remainder lacks a known reason. Present in this sample are about 51,000 clones, 65% to 85% of which were seen just once. The top ten clonotypes cover about 3% of the sample. The trial excluded patients who had a history of autoimmune disease or were on systemic immunosuppression. Peripheral blood for TCR sequencing was collected from all dose cohorts at baseline, on cycle 4 day 1, and on cycle 7 day 1. The samples were drawn from a first-in-human, open-label, multicenter phase I dose-escalation trial of ivuxolimab. Adults with locally advanced or metastatic head and neck squamous cell, hepatocellular, melanoma or renal cell carcinoma were enrolled in the trial. Before TCR sequencing, CD4+ T cells and CD8+ T cells from peripheral blood were sorted into separate populations.

Turning to this clone: Which antigen it targets is not known. No much larger clonotype is one base removed from it; base qualities were not supplied.

This TCR came from an adult with an advanced solid tumor such as melanoma, head and neck, liver or kidney cancer. Sequenced material: CD4+ or CD8+ T cells sorted from blood, taken in a trial of the OX40 agonist ivuxolimab.

CDR3 sequence: CASSPLERVGTEAFF. The nucleotide sequence is TGTGCCAGCAGTCCCTTGGAGAGGGTAGGCACTGAAGCTTTCTTT. The rearranged chain carries TRBV27 and TRBJ1-1; a confident D gene designation cannot be given. Between the V and J ends, shortened by 5 bases and 4 bases respectively, the junction contains 17 bases. As encoded in the germline V gene (reference sequence), CDR1 is MNHEY while CDR2 is SMNVEV. Including the terminal cysteine and phenylalanine, the CDR3 comprises 15 residues. Only the CDR3 region is kept as DNA, spanning 45 bases read in frame from base 1.